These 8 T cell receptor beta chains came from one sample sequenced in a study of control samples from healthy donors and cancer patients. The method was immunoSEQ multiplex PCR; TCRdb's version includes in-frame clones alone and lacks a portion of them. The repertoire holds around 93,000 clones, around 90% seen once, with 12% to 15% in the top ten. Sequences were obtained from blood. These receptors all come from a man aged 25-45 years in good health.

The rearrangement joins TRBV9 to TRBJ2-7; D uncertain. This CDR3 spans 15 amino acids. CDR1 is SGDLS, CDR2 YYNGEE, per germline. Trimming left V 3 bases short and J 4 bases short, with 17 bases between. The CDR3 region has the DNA TGTGCCAGCAGCGCAACCGGGTCAGAAGAATACGAGCAGTACTTC. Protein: CASSATGSEEYEQYF.

CDR3 sequence reads: CASSTRARRNTQYF. CDR3 nucleotide sequence: TGTGCCAGCAGCACTCGGGCTAGACGTAATACGCAGTATTTT. This chain joins TRBV7-9 and TRBJ2-3; D is undetermined. The ends were cut back, 5 bases at V and 7 bases at J, with 16 bases in the middle. CDR1 and CDR2 from the germline V gene are SEHNR and FQNEAQ (reference sequence). The CDR3 runs 14 residues.

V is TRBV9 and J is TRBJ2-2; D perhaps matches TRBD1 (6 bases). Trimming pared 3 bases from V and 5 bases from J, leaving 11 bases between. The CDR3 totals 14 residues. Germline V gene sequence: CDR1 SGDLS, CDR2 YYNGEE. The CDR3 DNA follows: TGTGCCAGCAGCGACAGGGTCGGGACCGGGGAGCTGTTTTTT. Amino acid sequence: CASSDRVGTGELFF.

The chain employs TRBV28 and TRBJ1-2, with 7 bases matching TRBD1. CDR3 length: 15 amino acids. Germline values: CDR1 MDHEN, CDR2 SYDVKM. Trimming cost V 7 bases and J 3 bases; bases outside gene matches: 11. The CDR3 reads CASTERRGQDYGYTF. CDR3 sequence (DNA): TGTGCCAGCACCGAACGAAGGGGGCAGGACTATGGCTACACCTTC.

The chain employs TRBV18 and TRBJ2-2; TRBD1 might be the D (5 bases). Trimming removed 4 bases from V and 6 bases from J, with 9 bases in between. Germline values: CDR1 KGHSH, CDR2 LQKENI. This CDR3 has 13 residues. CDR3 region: CASSLQGSGELFF. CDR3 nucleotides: TGTGCCAGCTCACTTCAGGGTTCCGGGGAGCTGTTTTTT.

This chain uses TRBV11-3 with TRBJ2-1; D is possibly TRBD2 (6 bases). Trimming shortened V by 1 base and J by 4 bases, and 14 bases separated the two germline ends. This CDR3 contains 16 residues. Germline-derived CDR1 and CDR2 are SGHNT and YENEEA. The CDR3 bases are TGTGCCAGCAGCTTAGGTGTTAGCGCGGGATACAATGAGCAGTTCTTC. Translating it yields CASSLGVSAGYNEQFF.

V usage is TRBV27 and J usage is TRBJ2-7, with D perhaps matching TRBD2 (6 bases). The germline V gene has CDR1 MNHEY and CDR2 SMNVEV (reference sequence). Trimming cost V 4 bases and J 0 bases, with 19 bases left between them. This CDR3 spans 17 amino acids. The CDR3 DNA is TGTGCCAGCAGTTACGCCTTTCAGGCGGGGAGCTCCTACGAGCAGTACTTC. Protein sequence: CASSYAFQAGSSYEQYF.

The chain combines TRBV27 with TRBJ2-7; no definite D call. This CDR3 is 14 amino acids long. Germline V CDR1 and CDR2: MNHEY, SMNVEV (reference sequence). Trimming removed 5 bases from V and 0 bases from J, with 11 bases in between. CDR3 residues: CASSMGRLSYEQYF. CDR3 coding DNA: TGTGCCAGCAGTATGGGCCGGCTCTCCTACGAGCAGTACTTC.